Listed below are T cell receptor beta chains from one sample, sequenced in a study of beta chain features in type 1 diabetes. Here immunoSEQ multiplex PCR was the method, and the copy in TCRdb shows in-frame clones only, minus some. Of roughly 350,000 clones in the sample, 11% were seen once. The specimen was naive CD4+ T cells from blood. Receptors were obtained from a woman in her twenties or thirties in good health. CDR3s include the opening cysteine and the closing phenylalanine or tryptophan. Fields, in order: clone size, J gene, D gene, V gene, CDR3 protein, CDR3 DNA. D genes are given only for firm matches. Some rows mark clone size as missing; the rest say once, few, many or name a class of expanded clone.

clone_size: few
j_call: TRBJ2-7
d_call: TRBD1
v_call: TRBV30
cdr3_aa: CAWRTGGFNHEQYF
cdr3_nt: TGTGCCTGGAGAACAGGGGGGTTTAATCACGAGCAGTACTTC

clone_size: few
j_call: TRBJ2-5
d_call: NA
v_call: TRBV7-2
cdr3_aa: CASSLAGLWETQYF
cdr3_nt: TGTGCCAGCAGCTTGGCTGGACTATGGGAGACCCAGTACTTC

clone_size: few
j_call: TRBJ1-5
d_call: NA
v_call: TRBV7-8
cdr3_aa: CASSLLVAGELASNQPQHF
cdr3_nt: TGTGCCAGCAGCTTATTGGTCGCAGGGGAGCTGGCTAGCAATCAGCCCCAGCATTTT

clone_size: NA
j_call: TRBJ2-2
d_call: TRBD2
v_call: TRBV15
cdr3_aa: CATSRDKASGRAFGTGELFF
cdr3_nt: TGTGCCACCAGCAGAGATAAGGCTAGCGGGAGGGCCTTTGGCACCGGGGAGCTGTTTTTT

clone_size: many
j_call: TRBJ2-1
d_call: TRBD2
v_call: TRBV23-1
cdr3_aa: CAIGTSGKWVNEQFF
cdr3_nt: TGCGCCATCGGGACTAGCGGGAAGTGGGTAAATGAGCAGTTCTTC

clone_size: few
j_call: TRBJ2-1
d_call: TRBD1
v_call: TRBV4-3
cdr3_aa: CASSPGQGTRNEQFF
cdr3_nt: TGCGCCAGCAGCCCAGGACAGGGAACTAGGAATGAGCAGTTCTTC

clone_size: few
j_call: TRBJ2-3
d_call: TRBD1
v_call: TRBV5-6
cdr3_aa: CASSWTGGPSTDTQYF
cdr3_nt: TGTGCCAGCAGCTGGACAGGGGGCCCGAGCACAGATACGCAGTATTTT

clone_size: NA
j_call: TRBJ2-7
d_call: NA
v_call: TRBV7-2
cdr3_aa: CASSLVMEYEQYF
cdr3_nt: TGTGCCAGCAGCTTAGTAATGGAGTACGAGCAGTACTTC

clone_size: NA
j_call: TRBJ2-3
d_call: TRBD2
v_call: TRBV9
cdr3_aa: CASSVDLAGPRRSTDTQYF
cdr3_nt: TGTGCCAGCAGCGTAGACCTAGCGGGGCCAAGAAGAAGCACAGATACGCAGTATTTT

clone_size: few
j_call: TRBJ2-3
d_call: NA
v_call: TRBV9
cdr3_aa: CASSEGDTQYF
cdr3_nt: TGTGCCAGCAGCGAGGGGGATACGCAGTATTTT

clone_size: NA
j_call: TRBJ1-4
d_call: NA
v_call: TRBV7-8
cdr3_aa: CASSLADRPNEKLFF
cdr3_nt: TGTGCCAGCAGCTTAGCGGACAGACCTAATGAAAAACTGTTTTTT